These T cell receptor beta chains were read from a single sample in a study of graft-versus-host responses after intestinal transplantation. The repertoire was sequenced with immunoSEQ multiplex PCR; TCRdb's copy has only in-frame clones and lacks some. The data show more than 90,000 clones, with 90% to 95% seen just once and 0.45% to 0.6% held by the top ten. No antigen is known for these receptors. The specimen comprised unstimulated CD8+ T cells sorted from spleen or lymph node cells, sampled before intestinal transplant. The receptors originated from a human donor who received an intestinal transplant. Both conserved end residues are part of each CDR3. The order of the fields is J gene, D gene, V gene, clone size, CDR3 DNA, CDR3 protein. D genes are given only for firm matches. Size is omitted from some rows. Given values are once, few, many or a class for expanded clones.

TRBJ2-1,.,TRBV11-2,.,TGTGCCAGCAGCGAACGTGGGACACGGGGAAACAATGAGCAGTTCTTC,CASSERGTRGNNEQFF
TRBJ2-3,.,TRBV5-6,.,TGTGCCAGCAGCATGGATAGCCCAGATACGCAGTATTTT,CASSMDSPDTQYF
TRBJ1-2,TRBD1,TRBV27,.,TGTGCCAGCAGCCTGGGACAGGGTAGTGGCTACACCTTC,CASSLGQGSGYTF
TRBJ1-5,.,TRBV7-8,.,TGTGCCAGCAGCTTAGAACCAGGGCCGGGTGGGCAGCCCCAGCATTTT,CASSLEPGPGGQPQHF
TRBJ1-3,.,TRBV4-2,.,TGTGCCAGCAGCCAGATACAGGTCTCTGGAAACACCATATATTTT,CASSQIQVSGNTIYF
TRBJ1-4,.,TRBV12-5,.,TGTGCTAGTGGTTTGGCCACTACTTGGACAGCGAATGAAAAACTGTTTTTT,CASGLATTWTANEKLFF
TRBJ1-5,.,TRBV4-1,.,TGCGCCAGCAGCCAAGATGTAGTCACAGGGAGAGGCGGCAATCAGCCCCAGCATTTT,CASSQDVVTGRGGNQPQHF
TRBJ2-3,TRBD2,TRBV4-2,once,TGTGCCAGCAGCCAGGCACAAGCGGGAGCAGATACGCAGTATTTT,CASSQAQAGADTQYF
TRBJ2-7,TRBD1,TRBV29-1,.,TGCAGCGGGACAGGGGGCGGCGAGCAGTACTTC,CSGTGGGEQYF
TRBJ2-1,TRBD2,TRBV6-5,.,TGTGCCAGCGCGGCTAGCGGGAGTCCTGATGAGCAGTTCTTC,CASAASGSPDEQFF